Listed below are T cell receptor beta chains from one sample, sequenced in a study of PD-1 blockade in classical Hodgkin lymphoma. The protocol was immunoSEQ multiplex PCR, while the TCRdb copy is restricted to in-frame clones and leaves out a portion. Here the sample spans about 60,000 clones, 75% to 95% being singletons. The input for sequencing was peripheral blood mononuclear cells (PBMCs), taken before the fourth cycle of nivolumab. The receptor source for this set is a human donor with classical Hodgkin lymphoma. The conserved cysteine and the conserved F or W are not part of the CDR3 here. Each record gives: J gene, V gene, CDR3 protein.

J: TRBJ1-1; V: TRBV7-9; CDR3: ASSPRDRLKGTEAF
J: TRBJ2-3; V: TRBV15; CDR3: ATSRDPRGARGTDTQY
J: TRBJ2-1; V: TRBV6-5; CDR3: ASGPRPYNEQF
J: TRBJ1-5; V: TRBV7-9; CDR3: ASSLGTGRQPQH
J: TRBJ1-2; V: TRBV28; CDR3: ASSFGQGRYT
J: TRBJ1-1; V: TRBV27; CDR3: ASRWRTGYEAF
J: TRBJ2-2; V: TRBV19; CDR3: ASSIFAAGELF
J: TRBJ1-2; V: TRBV7-9; CDR3: ASSGRGLEGYT
J: TRBJ1-6; V: TRBV27; CDR3: ASKFSGTANSPLH
J: TRBJ1-5; V: TRBV6-1; CDR3: ASSGDRVNQPQH
J: TRBJ1-5; V: TRBV27; CDR3: ASSLTFNSNQPQH
J: TRBJ2-3; V: TRBV14; CDR3: ASSQAGLTTDTQY
J: TRBJ1-2; V: TRBV5-8; CDR3: ASILGQGNYGYT
J: TRBJ1-1; V: TRBV27; CDR3: ASTSQGALLVDTEAF
J: TRBJ2-6; V: TRBV19; CDR3: ASSIDHGGTGANVLT
J: TRBJ1-1; V: TRBV6-5; CDR3: ASSSWTGLVEAF
J: TRBJ1-2; V: TRBV20-1; CDR3: SAPESGGYT
J: TRBJ2-5; V: TRBV5-1; CDR3: ASSSRDFQETQY
J: TRBJ2-7; V: TRBV18; CDR3: ASSPPGAYEQY
J: TRBJ2-1; V: TRBV5-1; CDR3: ASGLLGLDEQF
J: TRBJ2-3; V: TRBV5-1; CDR3: ASSLSGIGADTQY
J: TRBJ1-2; V: TRBV28; CDR3: ASSLTQGANYGYT
J: TRBJ2-7; V: TRBV7-7; CDR3: ASSFSLGEYEQY
J: TRBJ1-1; V: TRBV14; CDR3: ASSQRGGRLNTEAF
J: TRBJ1-2; V: TRBV5-1; CDR3: ASSLDSYGYT
J: TRBJ2-7; V: TRBV13; CDR3: ASSSQDSIEQY
J: TRBJ1-6; V: TRBV5-4; CDR3: ASRFRSPIYNSPLH
J: TRBJ1-2; V: TRBV29-1; CDR3: STTGGAYGYT
J: TRBJ2-7; V: TRBV5-1; CDR3: ASSFAGTNYEQY
J: TRBJ2-1; V: TRBV7-6; CDR3: ASSHQDRTFREQF
J: TRBJ1-2; V: TRBV5-6; CDR3: ASSLLPGLYGYT
J: TRBJ2-5; V: TRBV15; CDR3: ATSRTGVRETQY
J: TRBJ1-2; V: TRBV6-5; CDR3: ASTFQTGWGYT
J: TRBJ1-3; V: TRBV7-9; CDR3: ASSQIEGMGN
J: TRBJ2-7; V: TRBV7-6; CDR3: ASSSRGGEGEQY
J: TRBJ1-2; V: TRBV4-2; CDR3: ASSDGTTIRGDGYT
J: TRBJ1-2; V: TRBV6-5; CDR3: ASSPNQGSYT
J: TRBJ2-7; V: TRBV13; CDR3: ASSSGRSPYEQY
J: TRBJ2-2; V: TRBV30; CDR3: AWTTTPNTGELF
J: TRBJ2-1; V: TRBV29-1; CDR3: SVVIWGTPYNEQF
J: TRBJ2-3; V: TRBV13; CDR3: ASSSDRDSTDTQY
J: TRBJ1-2; V: TRBV4-1; CDR3: ASSQEGDYGYT
J: TRBJ1-2; V: TRBV13; CDR3: ASSSKNREAYGYT
J: TRBJ2-7; V: TRBV27; CDR3: ASSPGTVTMYEQY
J: TRBJ2-3; V: TRBV7-2; CDR3: ASSTVGGDTQY
J: TRBJ2-1; V: TRBV6-4; CDR3: ASSVETGIGNEQF
J: TRBJ1-4; V: TRBV9; CDR3: ASSVEAGGHEKLF
J: TRBJ1-1; V: TRBV15; CDR3: ATSIGNTEAF
J: TRBJ2-7; V: TRBV5-4; CDR3: ASSPGVEQY
J: TRBJ2-4; V: TRBV6-1; CDR3: ASSVRDLAKNIQY
J: TRBJ2-7; V: TRBV5-1; CDR3: ASRGAGWDYEQY
J: TRBJ1-5; V: TRBV7-9; CDR3: ASSQGTTYQPQH
J: TRBJ1-6; V: TRBV6-5; CDR3: ASNRRDSFNSPLH